A single sample gave rise to the 20 T cell receptor beta chains below, sequenced in a study of T cell changes during pregnancy in multiple sclerosis. Sequencing was performed with immunoSEQ multiplex PCR; in TCRdb, only in-frame clones are kept and a portion is missing. This sample carries 15,000 to 20,000 clones, more than 75% of them seen once, and the ten largest clones take approximately 1.4%. Sequenced material: CD4+ T cells from peripheral blood mononuclear cells, taken in the first trimester of pregnancy. Every receptor here comes from a female donor in good health, enrolled as a control in a pregnancy study.

This chain links TRBV19 with TRBJ1-2; 7 nucleotides agree with TRBD1. Germline V gene data show CDR1 as LNHDA and CDR2 as SQIVND (reference sequence). V dropped 5 bases and J dropped 7; count of bases not matched to a gene: 4. The CDR3 is made up of 12 amino acids. The CDR3 is CASSPWTGGYTF. The CDR3 nucleotides are TGTGCCAGTAGTCCTTGGACAGGTGGCTACACCTTC.

This chain joins TRBV7-8 and TRBJ2-7, with D tentatively TRBD2 (6 bases). Trimming cost V 1 base and J 6 bases, with 13 bases left between them. The CDR3 is made up of 14 amino acids. Germline V gene lookup returns CDR1 SGHVS and CDR2 FQNEAQ. CDR3 residues: CASSLEGRSAEQYF. The DNA of the CDR3 is TGTGCCAGCAGCTTAGAGGGGAGGAGCGCCGAGCAGTACTTC.

The chain joins TRBV19 to TRBJ2-7; TRBD2 matches at 13 bases. CDR1 and CDR2 from the germline V gene are LNHDA and SQIVND (reference sequence). This CDR3 region has 17 residues. V shed 4 bases and J 1 base; nucleotides not matched to a gene: 7. The CDR3 DNA sequence: TGTGCCAGTAGTAACCCTCGGACTAGCGGGAGTTCCTACGAGCAGTACTTC. Translating it yields CASSNPRTSGSSYEQYF.

The V gene is TRBV6-5, the J gene TRBJ2-7, with D unclear. Germline lookup yields CDR1 MNHEY and CDR2 SVGAGI. V was pared by 4 bases and J by 3 bases, with 4 bases between. The CDR3 contains 11 residues. CDR3 in DNA: TGTGCCAGCAGTTTTCTCTACGAGCAGTACTTC. Amino acids: CASSFLYEQYF.

The count of this clone is one. CDR3 sequence reads: CAAHRGGISNQPQHF. The CDR3 nucleotides read TGTGCCGCTCACAGGGGGGGTATTAGCAATCAGCCCCAGCATTTT. The rearrangement links TRBV28 to TRBJ1-5; TRBD1 matches 8 bases. V trimming: 11 bases; J trimming: 0 bases; junction bases outside the gene matches: 9. The V gene's germline CDR1 is MDHEN and CDR2 SYDVKM. The CDR3 has 15 amino acids.

The rearrangement links TRBV10-3 to TRBJ2-1, with 12 bases lining up with TRBD2. Germline assignment: CDR1 ENHRY and CDR2 SYGVKD. The CDR3 spans 18 residues. With 5 bases clipped from V and 3 bases from J, the junction kept 11 bases outside the gene matches. The CDR3 region has the DNA TGTGCCATCAGTTCGACTAGCGGGAGAGTTCTGGGCTACAATGAGCAGTTCTTC. Its protein is CAISSTSGRVLGYNEQFF.

For this clone: One junction end does not reproduce the germline sequence, and a read error may be involved. This rearrangement joins TRBV5-4 to TRBJ2-7; 8 nucleotides align to TRBD1. Germline V CDR1 and CDR2: SGHNT, YYREEE (reference sequence). This CDR3 is 14 amino acids long. CDR3 nucleotides: TGTGCCAGCAGCCCGGACAGGGCCTCCCACGAGCAGTACTTC. This encodes CASSPDRASHEQYF.

This clone was counted once. This sequence joins TRBV6-5 and TRBJ1-5; perhaps TRBD1 as D (5 bases). Germline V lookup: CDR1 MNHEY, CDR2 SVGAGI. The CDR3 is 15 residues long. The ends were cut back, 0 bases at V and 7 bases at J, with 13 bases in the middle. CDR3 coding DNA: TGTGCCAGCAGTTACTCGAGAGCAGGGCAACAGCCCCAGCATTTT. Translating gives CASSYSRAGQQPQHF.

In its sample, this clone was seen a few times. The CDR3 nucleotides read TGTGCCACCAGCAGAGATAGAGGACAGGGGATGCGCTACACCTTC. Encoded protein: CATSRDRGQGMRYTF. This chain connects TRBV15 to TRBJ1-2; TRBD1 matches at 9 bases. Germline V lookup: CDR1 LNHNV, CDR2 YYDKDF (reference sequence). V lost 0 bases, J lost 9 bases, and 8 bases stayed unmatched. The CDR3 spans 15 residues.

A few counts support this clone. The chain recombines TRBV9 with TRBJ1-4, with 8 bases fitting TRBD1. This CDR3 comprises 15 residues. With 0 bases clipped from V and 7 bases from J, the junction kept 5 bases outside the gene matches. CDR1 and CDR2 from the germline V gene are SGDLS and YYNGEE. The CDR3: CASSVEGRGPEKLFF. The CDR3 DNA follows: TGTGCCAGCAGCGTAGAGGGCAGGGGGCCTGAAAAACTGTTTTTT.

The chain joins TRBV5-8 to TRBJ1-1, with no clear D. The germline gives CDR1 SGHTS, CDR2 YDEGEE. This CDR3 has 14 amino acids. Trimming removed 3 bases at V and 0 bases at J, with 9 bases between. The CDR3 spells CASSSWSVNTEAFF. CDR3 DNA: TGTGCCAGCAGCTCCTGGTCGGTGAACACTGAAGCTTTCTTT.

The rearrangement uses TRBV7-2 and TRBJ1-2, with D possibly matching TRBD1 (5 bases). Germline V CDR1 and CDR2: SGHTA, FQGNSA. Trimming left V 5 bases short and J 4 bases short, with 17 bases between. The CDR3 length is 15 residues. The CDR3, as DNA: TGTGCCAGCAGCCCGAAGACAGCCCTGGTCTATGGCTACACCTTC. Protein product: CASSPKTALVYGYTF.

The V call is TRBV7-2, the J call TRBJ1-3; a possible D gene is TRBD1 (6 bases). Germline V gene sequence: CDR1 SGHTA, CDR2 FQGNSA. The CDR3 length is 15 residues. The V end lost 0 bases, the J end lost 4 bases, and 10 bases lay between the germline ends. The CDR3 bases are TGTGCCAGCAGCTTAGCCCAGGGGACAGGAAACACCATATATTTT. As protein: CASSLAQGTGNTIYF. The full variable domain, in which reference TRBV7-2 and TRBJ1-3 provide the parts outside the CDR3, is GAGVSQSPSNKVTEKGKDVELRCDPISGHTALYWYRQSLGQGLEFLIYFQGNSAPDKSGLPSDRFSAERTGGSVSTLTIQRTQQEDSAVYLCASSLAQGTGNTIYFGEGSWLTVV.

The rearrangement uses TRBV6-7 and TRBJ2-3; D unclear. TRBV6-7 is noted as an ORF with a role that remains uncertain. The CDR3 is 10 amino acids. With 10 bases removed from V and 6 bases from J, the gap between germline ends came to 8 bases. The CDR3 loop reads CATTGDTQYF. DNA for the CDR3: TGTGCCACCACCGGGGATACGCAGTATTTT.

This rearrangement joins TRBV7-2 to TRBJ2-7; 8 positions agree with TRBD2. Germline V gives CDR1 SGHTA, CDR2 FQGNSA. This CDR3 has 14 residues. Losses at the gene ends were 6 bases for V and 0 bases for J; bases not matched to a gene: 4. The CDR3 bases are TGTGCCAGCAGTAATAGCGGGGCCTCCTACGAGCAGTACTTC. This codes for CASSNSGASYEQYF.

Relative to its sample, this clone is medium-sized. The J gene is TRBJ2-7, the V gene TRBV15; the match to TRBD2 covers 13 bases. CDR1 is LNHNV, CDR2 YYDKDF, per germline (reference sequence). The CDR3 extends over 15 amino acids. The trim removed 4 bases at V and 6 bases at J, leaving 6 bases unmatched. In nucleotides, the CDR3 is TGTGCCACCAGCACCCGGACTAGCGGGAGTTCCGAGCAGTACTTC. Protein product: CATSTRTSGSSEQYF. The whole variable domain, filled in from reference TRBV15 and TRBJ2-7, reads DAMVIQNPRYQVTQFGKPVTLSCSQTLNHNVMYWYQQKSSQAPKLLFHYYDKDFNNEADTPDNFQSRRPNTSFCFLDIRSPGLGDTAMYLCATSTRTSGSSEQYFGPGTRLTVT.

J is TRBJ2-7 and V is TRBV6-5; 11 bases align to TRBD2. The germline gives CDR1 MNHEY, CDR2 SVGAGI. The V and J ends lost 2 bases and 5 bases, in that order; junction bases with no gene match: 5. The CDR3 extends over 15 amino acids. The CDR3 coding sequence is TGTGCCAGCAGTTACACTCCTAGCGGGGGGAACGAGCAGTACTTC. The encoded protein is CASSYTPSGGNEQYF.

This chain's CDR3 is CASSDPAGVTYQPQHF. Written as DNA, the CDR3 is TGTGCCAGCAGCGACCCGGCGGGGGTCACTTATCAGCCCCAGCATTTT. The genes are TRBV28 and TRBJ1-5, with D perhaps matching TRBD1 (5 bases). Germline V gene lookup returns CDR1 MDHEN and CDR2 SYDVKM. V lost 6 bases to trimming and J lost 5 bases, with 20 bases between them. The CDR3 covers 16 residues.

V is TRBV7-2 and J is TRBJ2-5; 8 bases are a match to TRBD2. Germline V gene data show CDR1 as SGHTA and CDR2 as FQGNSA. The CDR3 covers 16 residues. J gave up 2 bases and V 1 base, and 6 bases lay outside the gene matches. In DNA, the CDR3 is TGTGCCAGCAGCTTAGAGGCGGGACTAGGACAAGAGACCCAGTACTTC. The encoded protein is CASSLEAGLGQETQYF.

The chain recombines TRBV10-2 with TRBJ2-1; D is unresolved. Trimming left V 3 bases short and J 6 bases short, with 12 bases between. There are 14 residues in the CDR3. The germline CDR1 and CDR2 sequences are WSHSY and SAAADI. The CDR3 spells CASSDGRKVNEQFF. The CDR3 region has the DNA TGCGCCAGCAGTGACGGCAGGAAGGTCAATGAGCAGTTCTTC.